Only a few counts were recorded for the clone carrying this TCR beta chain. The source of the sample is a study of PD-L1 blockade in urothelial cancer. As for the study in general: Patients went on atezolizumab in 2014, receiving 1,200 mg intravenously every 3 weeks. Median blood clonality was around 0.08, with about 80,000 unique TCRs.

Trimming removed 3 bases from V and 7 bases from J; junction bases left unmatched: 21. The CDR3 extends over 18 amino acids. Germline lookup yields CDR1 SQVTM and CDR2 ANQGSEA. The sample's time point: pretreatment peripheral blood. Each patient gave between 1 and 8 samples, pretreatment and on-treatment. Clones were read by immunoSEQ multiplex PCR, and TCRdb kept only the in-frame ones, dropping some. This sample carries about 47,000 clones, 70% to 90% of them seen once, and the ten largest clones take under 20%. The J gene is TRBJ2-1, the V gene TRBV29-1; 7 positions match TRBD1. Material: PBMCs, obtained around atezolizumab (anti-PD-L1) treatment. The sequence was collected from a man between 60 and 75 years old with urothelial cancer. The CDR3 is CSVDRTKGGYTNTNEQFF. The CDR3 DNA reads TGCAGCGTTGACCGAACTAAAGGGGGCTATACGAATACGAATGAGCAGTTCTTC.